This T cell receptor beta chain was sequenced during a study of Ad26.COV2.S vaccination and SARS-CoV-2 variants. Looking at the study overall: Donor was assigned to the Ad26.COV2.S arm of trial COV1001. The study gave Ad26.COV2.S intramuscularly, once or twice 56 days apart.

Assay: immunoSEQ multiplex PCR; the TCRdb copy retains only in-frame clones and omits some. The data hold some 250,000 clones, with 70% to 90% observed a single time. V shed 5 bases and J 3 bases; nucleotides not matched to a gene: 4. This CDR3 spans 14 amino acids. CDR1 SGHRS and CDR2 YFSETQ come from the germline V gene. A remark on this clone: The antigen remains unidentified.

Treatment indicated: some 20 received Ad26.COV2.S at low or high dose, single or two shots; roughly five received placebo; per-sample allocation not given. On day 63 after the first injection, vaccine and placebo recipients gave samples. Aged 18-55 years, donor was enrolled in Boston in the early 2020s. Whole-study findings and limits: The placebo group had lower spike-specific TCR breadth than the vaccine recipients did.

Material: peripheral blood, obtained in a trial of Ad26.COV2.S vaccine versus placebo. This sequence joins TRBV5-1 and TRBJ2-3; 9 bases agree with TRBD1. This sequence originates from a person between 18 and 65 years old who received the Ad26.COV2.S COVID-19 vaccine or a placebo. The CDR3 bases are TGCGCCAGCAGTGGGACAGGGAATACAGATACGCAGTATTTT. Encoded protein: CASSGTGNTDTQYF.